This passage covers 16 T cell receptor beta chains from one sample sequenced in a study of cytomegalovirus exposure and HLA in healthy donors. PCR employed 60 Vbeta and 13 Jbeta primers. Here immunoSEQ multiplex PCR was the method, and the copy in TCRdb shows in-frame clones only, minus some. This repertoire includes 150,000 or so clones. What was sequenced was PBMCs. These receptors were taken from a man aged 18 to 29 in good health and CMV-seronegative.

The chain recombines TRBV30 with TRBJ1-3; possible D gene TRBD1, 6 bases. Trimming removed 4 bases from V and 4 bases from J, with 11 bases in between. Per the germline V gene, CDR1 is GTSNPN and CDR2 is SVGIG (reference sequence). The CDR3 is made up of 13 amino acids. The chain's CDR3 is CAWTQGPGNTIYF. The CDR3 region has the DNA TGTGCCTGGACCCAGGGGCCCGGAAACACCATATATTTT.

The rearrangement uses TRBV7-9 and TRBJ1-2; the D is unclear. This CDR3 comprises 14 residues. Per germline, CDR1 SEHNR and CDR2 FQNEAQ (reference sequence). V was trimmed by 3 bases and J by 2 bases, leaving 10 bases between them. The CDR3 DNA reads as TGTGCCAGCAGCTTCGCCGAGGCCAACTATGGCTACACCTTC. Encoded protein: CASSFAEANYGYTF.

The V and J genes are TRBV4-1 and TRBJ2-5; D perhaps matches TRBD1 (6 bases). V lost 4 bases to trimming and J lost 2 bases, with 20 bases between them. Germline lookup yields CDR1 MGHRA and CDR2 YSYEKL. There are 17 residues in the CDR3. The CDR3 region is CASSPIQGLVGQETQYF. The CDR3 DNA is TGCGCCAGCAGCCCGATACAGGGTTTGGTTGGTCAAGAGACCCAGTACTTC.

The chain recombines TRBV28 with TRBJ1-2; D perhaps matches TRBD1 (6 bases). The V gene's germline CDR1 is MDHEN and CDR2 SYDVKM. V was cut by 5 bases and J by 4 bases, with 17 bases left in between. This CDR3 contains 15 residues. CDR3 coding DNA: TGTGCCAGCAGTCACCGACAGGATCTCCTCTATGGCTACACCTTC. It is translated as CASSHRQDLLYGYTF.

CDR3 region: CSVEDRRGAKNIQYF. The CDR3 DNA follows: TGCAGCGTTGAAGATCGTAGGGGAGCCAAAAACATTCAGTACTTC. The chain links TRBV29-1 to TRBJ2-4; D may be TRBD1 (5 bases). Trimming took 0 bases from V and 0 from J, leaving 9 bases between them. The CDR3 loop spans 15 amino acids. Germline loops: CDR1 SQVTM, CDR2 ANQGSEA.

This chain uses TRBV30 with TRBJ1-5, with 7 positions matching TRBD1. V shed 5 bases and J 0 bases; nucleotides not matched to a gene: 4. This CDR3 has 14 amino acids. Looked up from germline, CDR1 is GTSNPN and CDR2 is SVGIG (reference sequence). CDR3 amino acids: CAWQTGNSNQPQHF. Here the CDR3 DNA reads TGTGCCTGGCAGACAGGGAATAGCAATCAGCCCCAGCATTTT.

The chain links TRBV7-2 to TRBJ1-2; D is undetermined. V was cut by 5 bases and J by 5 bases, with 6 bases left in between. The germline V gene encodes CDR1 SGHTA and CDR2 FQGNSA. This CDR3 contains 11 residues. The CDR3 bases are TGTGCCAGCAGCCCGCAGTATGGCTACACCTTC. Amino acids: CASSPQYGYTF.

The chain employs TRBV5-4 and TRBJ1-2; 7 bases match TRBD1. Trimming at V came to 0 bases and at J to 3 bases, leaving 2 bases not matched to a gene. Germline V gene lookup returns CDR1 SGHNT and CDR2 YYREEE (reference sequence). This CDR3 is built from 14 residues. CDR3 DNA: TGTGCCAGCAGCTTGGAGACAGGGTACTATGGCTACACCTTC. It is translated as CASSLETGYYGYTF.

The genes are TRBV5-1 and TRBJ2-5, with 9 positions matching TRBD1. The J call may not be correct, given that the DNA end is closer to TRBJ2-7. In germline, CDR1 is SGHRS, CDR2 YFSETQ. The CDR3 runs to 19 residues. CDR3 coding DNA: TGCGCCAGCAGCTTTGAGGGACAGGGTCGGCCACCATCTCGAAACGAGCAGTACTTC. This gives the protein CASSFEGQGRPPSRNEQYF.

DNA for the CDR3: TGCGCCAGCTATGCGGCGGGGAGCAATGAGCAGTTCTTC. Translating it yields CASYAAGSNEQFF. The rearrangement uses TRBV5-1 and TRBJ2-1; D is possibly TRBD2 (6 bases). The CDR3 runs to 13 residues. Trimming removed 7 bases from V and 6 bases from J, with 14 bases in between. CDR1 is SGHRS, CDR2 YFSETQ, per germline. Based on the CDR3 plus reference TRBV5-1 and TRBJ2-1, the full variable domain is KAGVTQTPRYLIKTRGQQVTLSCSPISGHRSVSWYQQTPGQGLQFLFEYFSETQRNKGNFPGRFSGRQFSNSRSEMNVSTLELGDSALYLCASYAAGSNEQFFGPGTRLTVL.

The CDR3, as DNA: TGTGCCACCCACTTTAGGGGAAGTGACGAGCAGTACTTC. It translates to CATHFRGSDEQYF. V is TRBV18 and J is TRBJ2-7, with TRBD1 as a possible D gene (5 bases). This CDR3 is 13 amino acids long. The germline V gene has CDR1 KGHSH and CDR2 LQKENI. The V end was cut by 10 bases, the J end by 5 bases, with 18 bases between.

CDR3 region: CATSVSGSSYEQYF. The CDR3 DNA is TGTGCCACCAGCGTTTCCGGGAGCTCCTACGAGCAGTACTTC. The chain uses TRBV15 and TRBJ2-7, with D possibly matching TRBD2 (6 bases). The CDR3 consists of 14 residues. Germline CDR1 reads LNHNV; CDR2 reads YYDKDF (reference sequence). V was clipped by 5 bases and J by 0 bases, with 11 bases between them. Full variable domain (outside the CDR3, taken from reference TRBV15 and TRBJ2-7): DAMVIQNPRYQVTQFGKPVTLSCSQTLNHNVMYWYQQKSSQAPKLLFHYYDKDFNNEADTPDNFQSRRPNTSFCFLDIRSPGLGDTAMYLCATSVSGSSYEQYFGPGTRLTVT.

V usage is TRBV27 and J usage is TRBJ2-2, with TRBD1 matching 8 bases. J lost 5 bases, V lost 3 bases, and 20 bases had no gene match. This CDR3 has 20 residues. Germline V lookup: CDR1 MNHEY, CDR2 SMNVEV (reference sequence). The CDR3 region has the DNA TGTGCCAGCAGTTTCTCCAGGGGGCCTGTAAATTGGATATCGACCGGGGAGCTGTTTTTT. Protein sequence: CASSFSRGPVNWISTGELFF.

This rearrangement joins TRBV28 to TRBJ1-1; tentatively, D is TRBD1 (5 bases). V was cut by 2 bases and J by 11 bases, with 9 bases left in between. The CDR3 contains 11 residues. The germline V gene encodes CDR1 MDHEN and CDR2 SYDVKM. CDR3 bases: TGTGCCAGCAGTTTAGGGGCCGGGGCTTTCTTT. It yields the protein CASSLGAGAFF.

The chain couples TRBV28 to TRBJ2-1, with a tentative D call TRBD2 (7 bases). The CDR3 is 11 amino acids. Trimming stripped 11 bases from V and 7 bases from J, with 12 bases between. Germline loops: CDR1 MDHEN, CDR2 SYDVKM. For the CDR3, the DNA is TGTGCCCTCGGGGGGCCTAATGAGCAGTTCTTC. Translation: CALGGPNEQFF. The variable domain in full, with the rest retrieved from reference TRBV28 and TRBJ2-1, is DVKVTQSSRYLVKRTGEKVFLECVQDMDHENMFWYRQDPGLGLRLIYFSYDVKMKEKGDIPEGYSVSREKKERFSLILESASTNQTSMYLCALGGPNEQFFGPGTRLTVL.

The chain employs TRBV5-6 and TRBJ2-5; D not certain. CDR3 length: 14 residues. Germline values: CDR1 SGHDT, CDR2 YYEEEE. The V gene lost 0 bases and the J gene lost 5 bases, with 11 bases spanning the gap. CDR3 in amino acids: CASSLEPRMETQYF. The CDR3 region has the DNA TGTGCCAGCAGCTTGGAGCCGAGAATGGAGACCCAGTACTTC.